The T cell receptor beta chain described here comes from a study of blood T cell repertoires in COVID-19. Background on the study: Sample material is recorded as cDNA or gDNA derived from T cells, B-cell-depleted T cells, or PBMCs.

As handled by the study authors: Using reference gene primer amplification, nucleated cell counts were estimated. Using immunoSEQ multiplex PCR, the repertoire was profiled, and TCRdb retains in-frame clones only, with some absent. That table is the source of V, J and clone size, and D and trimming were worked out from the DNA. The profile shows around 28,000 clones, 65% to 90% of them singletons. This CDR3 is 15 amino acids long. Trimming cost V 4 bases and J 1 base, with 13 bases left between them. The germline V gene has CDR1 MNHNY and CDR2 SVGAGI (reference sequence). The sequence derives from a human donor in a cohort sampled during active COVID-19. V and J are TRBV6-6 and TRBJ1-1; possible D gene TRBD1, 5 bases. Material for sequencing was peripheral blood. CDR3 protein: CASSFPMTANTEAFF. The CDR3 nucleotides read TGTGCCAGCAGTTTCCCAATGACAGCGAACACTGAAGCTTTCTTT.